This T cell receptor (beta chain) originates from a study of CD8+CD57+ T cells in acquired aplastic anemia. Study-level results: Patients versus controls showed no significant CD8+ Simpson's diversity difference.

Notes on this clonotype: Its antigen is undetermined.

TCR beta VDJ and CDR3 were profiled, and genomic DNA was the template. TCRdb passed the reads through MiXCR, listing each CDR3 protein once. The sample has 200,000 to 250,000 distinct CDR3 sequences; approximately 65% are singletons. Looked up from germline, CDR1 is SGHTA and CDR2 is FQGNSA. With 6 bases clipped from V and 5 bases from J, the junction kept 5 bases outside the gene matches. This CDR3 spans 14 amino acids. Only patients with CD8+CD57+ cell expansion on flow cytometry were chosen for sequencing. Specimen: sorted CD4+, CD8+, or CD8+CD57+ T cells (not recorded which) from PBMCs. This TCR was recovered from a human donor with aplastic anemia. This chain connects TRBV7-2 to TRBJ2-1, with 9 bases fitting TRBD1. The CDR3 coding sequence is TGTGCCAGCAGAAGGACAGGGGTCGACAATGAGCAGTTCTTC. Translation: CASRRTGVDNEQFF.